One sample yielded the 10 T cell receptor beta chains listed below, sequenced in a study of T cells expressing NK-cell markers. TCRdb reprocessed the 5' RACE reads and stores each CDR3 protein as one record, lacking DNA. In total, the table holds 500,000 to 700,000 distinct CDR3 sequences. Sequenced input: blood T cells: a sorted CD56 or NKG2C T cell subset, CD4+ or CD8+ T cells, or bulk PBMC T cells (not recorded which). The receptor set was obtained from a young man in good health.

The chain couples TRBV15 to TRBJ1-1; the TRBD1 assignment by TCRdb is unverifiable without DNA. This CDR3 comprises 14 residues. Germline assignment: CDR1 LNHNV and CDR2 YYDKDF (reference sequence). Here the CDR3 reads CATSTGDRDTEAFF.

The rearrangement joins TRBV12-3 or TRBV12-4 to TRBJ2-1; TCRdb's assignment of TRBD2 cannot be checked, as there is no DNA. This CDR3 has 14 amino acids. The CDR3 here is CASTPVELAVVQFF.

The chain combines TRBV20-1 with TRBJ1-1; TCRdb's D call, TRBD1, is unchecked because there is no DNA. Germline lookup yields CDR1 DFQATT and CDR2 SNEGSKA (reference sequence). The CDR3 runs 12 residues. CDR3 sequence reads: CSARFGQGTAFF.

This sequence joins TRBV7-8 and TRBJ2-7; TCRdb indicates TRBD1, and absent DNA this call remains unverified. The CDR3 is 15 amino acids. The germline V gene encodes CDR1 SGHVS and CDR2 FQNEAQ. The CDR3 is CASSARTGGDYEQYF. Based on the CDR3 plus reference TRBV7-8 and TRBJ2-7, the full variable domain is GAGVSQSPRYKVAKRGQDVALRCDPISGHVSLFWYQQALGQGPEFLTYFQNEAQLDKSGLPSDRFFAERPEGSVSTLKIQRTQQEDSAVYLCASSARTGGDYEQYFGPGTRLTVT.

This sequence joins TRBV18 and TRBJ2-1; TCRdb indicates TRBD1, and absent DNA this call remains unverified. The germline V gene has CDR1 KGHSH and CDR2 LQKENI. The CDR3 runs 15 residues. The CDR3 sequence: CASSLSRDSYNEQFF.

The chain is built from TRBV2 and TRBJ2-2; TCRdb's D call of TRBD2 is untestable without DNA. This CDR3 region has 16 residues. Germline-derived CDR1 and CDR2 are SNHLY and FYNNEI. This CDR3 reads CASSDPSSGNTGELFF. The full variable domain, completed using reference TRBV2 and TRBJ2-2, is EPEVTQTPSHQVTQMGQEVILRCVPISNHLYFYWYRQILGQKVEFLVSFYNNEISEKSEIFDDQFSVERPDGSNFTLKIRSTKLEDSAMYFCASSDPSSGNTGELFFGEGSRLTVL.

J is TRBJ2-1 and V is TRBV4-3; TCRdb's D call of TRBD2 is untestable without DNA. Germline-derived CDR1 and CDR2 are LGHNA and YSLEER. CDR3 length equals 15 residues. This CDR3 is CASSQVREGYNEQFF.

The chain uses TRBV12-3 or TRBV12-4 and TRBJ2-4; the D call from TCRdb, TRBD1, cannot be confirmed without DNA. This CDR3 is built from 14 residues. CDR3 residues: CASSISGGAHIQYF.

The chain carries TRBV6-1 and TRBJ2-3; TCRdb names TRBD2, which stays unverified in the absence of DNA. CDR1 is MNHNS, CDR2 SASEGT, per germline. This CDR3 is built from 16 residues. The CDR3 protein is CATTPLAGGSTDTQYF.

This chain connects TRBV7-3 to TRBJ2-7; no DNA is available, so the TRBD1 call from TCRdb remains unchecked. This CDR3 has 14 residues. From germline, CDR1 is SGHTA and CDR2 FQGTGA. The CDR3 reads CASSQGGTNYEQYF.